The T cell receptor (beta chain) under discussion was sequenced for a study of neurological immune-mediated disorders. Study details: The roughly 34 multiple sclerosis patients comprised about 31 that were relapsing-remitting and 3 that were secondary progressive. Whole-study results and caveats: One related-CDR3 cluster, identified by phylogenetic grouping, held the repertoires of 18 of 34 multiple sclerosis patients and was a possible signature.

A note on this clonotype: What it recognizes is unknown.

For the unsorted libraries, 2 million PBMCs stored at -80 C served as input. The cDNA was synthesized by 5'RACE incorporating 10-nucleotide random UMIs. MiXCR was run by TCRdb on the 5' RACE reads, yielding one entry per CDR3 protein. This table holds about 20,000 distinct CDR3 sequences, 2.6% found once. The CDR3 contains 14 residues. Germline V lookup: CDR1 ENHRY, CDR2 SYGVKD. Unmatched junction bases numbered 7, after V lost 5 bases and J lost 7 bases. The sequencing input was PBMCs. The chain recombines TRBV10-3 with TRBJ2-3; 9 bases line up with TRBD1. The clonotype was recovered from a woman aged 18-29 years with multiple sclerosis. The CDR3 region is CAISPGQGLNTQYF. CDR3 nucleotides: TGTGCCATCAGTCCGGGACAGGGTTTGAATACGCAGTATTTT.